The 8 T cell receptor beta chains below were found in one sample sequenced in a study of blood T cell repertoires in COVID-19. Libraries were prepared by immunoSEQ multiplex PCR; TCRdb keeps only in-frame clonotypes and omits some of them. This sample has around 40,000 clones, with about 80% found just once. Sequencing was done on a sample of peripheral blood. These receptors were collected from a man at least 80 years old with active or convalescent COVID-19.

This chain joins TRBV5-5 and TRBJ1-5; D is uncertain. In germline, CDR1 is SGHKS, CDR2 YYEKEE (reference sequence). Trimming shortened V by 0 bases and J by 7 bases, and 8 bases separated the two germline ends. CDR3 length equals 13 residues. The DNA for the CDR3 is TGTGCCAGCAGCTTGGAACCACAGCAGCCCCAGCATTTT. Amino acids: CASSLEPQQPQHF. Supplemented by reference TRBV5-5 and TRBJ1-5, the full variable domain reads DAGVTQSPTHLIKTRGQQVTLRCSPISGHKSVSWYQQVLGQGPQFIFQYYEKEERGRGNFPDRFSARQFPNYSSELNVNALLLGDSALYLCASSLEPQQPQHFGDGTRLSIL.

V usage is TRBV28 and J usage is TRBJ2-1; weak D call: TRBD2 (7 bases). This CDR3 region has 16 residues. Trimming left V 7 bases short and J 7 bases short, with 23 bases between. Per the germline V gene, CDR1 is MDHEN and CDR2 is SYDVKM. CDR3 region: CASTLGGGLGGNEQFF. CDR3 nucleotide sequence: TGTGCCAGCACCTTGGGCGGGGGCCTAGGGGGGAATGAGCAGTTCTTC.

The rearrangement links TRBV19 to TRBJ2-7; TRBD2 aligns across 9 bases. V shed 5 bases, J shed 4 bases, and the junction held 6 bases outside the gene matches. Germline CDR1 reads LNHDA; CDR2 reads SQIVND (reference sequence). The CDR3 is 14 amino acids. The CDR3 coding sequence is TGTGCCAGTAGTGATAGCGGGAGAACTTACGAGCAGTACTTC. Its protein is CASSDSGRTYEQYF.

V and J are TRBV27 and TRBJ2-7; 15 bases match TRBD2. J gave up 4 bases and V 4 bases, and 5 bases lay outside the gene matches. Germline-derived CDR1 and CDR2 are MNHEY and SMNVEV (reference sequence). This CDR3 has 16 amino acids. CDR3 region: CASSSGLAGGGYEQYF. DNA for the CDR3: TGTGCCAGCAGTTCGGGACTAGCGGGAGGTGGATACGAGCAGTACTTC.

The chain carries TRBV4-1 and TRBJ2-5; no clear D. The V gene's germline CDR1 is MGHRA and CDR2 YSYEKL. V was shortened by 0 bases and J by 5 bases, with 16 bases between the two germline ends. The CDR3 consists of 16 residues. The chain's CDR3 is CASSQESAGSTETQYF. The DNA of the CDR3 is TGCGCCAGCAGCCAAGAATCTGCAGGTTCGACGGAGACCCAGTACTTC.

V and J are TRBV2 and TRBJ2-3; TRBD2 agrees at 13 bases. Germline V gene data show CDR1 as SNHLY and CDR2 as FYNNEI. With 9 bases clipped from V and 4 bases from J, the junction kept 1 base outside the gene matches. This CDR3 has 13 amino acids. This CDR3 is CARGTSGADTQYF. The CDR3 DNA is TGTGCCAGGGGGACTAGCGGGGCAGATACGCAGTATTTT.

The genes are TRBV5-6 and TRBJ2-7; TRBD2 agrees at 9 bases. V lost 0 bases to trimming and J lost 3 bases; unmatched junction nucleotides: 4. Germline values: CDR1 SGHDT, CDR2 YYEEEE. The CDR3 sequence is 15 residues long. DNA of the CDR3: TGTGCCAGCAGCTTGGGGGGGACTAGCATCTACGAGCAGTACTTC. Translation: CASSLGGTSIYEQYF.

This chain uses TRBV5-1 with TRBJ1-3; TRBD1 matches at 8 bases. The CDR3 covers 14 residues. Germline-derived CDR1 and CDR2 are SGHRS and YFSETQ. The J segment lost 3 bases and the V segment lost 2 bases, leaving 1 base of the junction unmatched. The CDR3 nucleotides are TGCGCCAGCAGCTTCGACAGGGGTGGAAACACCATATATTTT. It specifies CASSFDRGGNTIYF.